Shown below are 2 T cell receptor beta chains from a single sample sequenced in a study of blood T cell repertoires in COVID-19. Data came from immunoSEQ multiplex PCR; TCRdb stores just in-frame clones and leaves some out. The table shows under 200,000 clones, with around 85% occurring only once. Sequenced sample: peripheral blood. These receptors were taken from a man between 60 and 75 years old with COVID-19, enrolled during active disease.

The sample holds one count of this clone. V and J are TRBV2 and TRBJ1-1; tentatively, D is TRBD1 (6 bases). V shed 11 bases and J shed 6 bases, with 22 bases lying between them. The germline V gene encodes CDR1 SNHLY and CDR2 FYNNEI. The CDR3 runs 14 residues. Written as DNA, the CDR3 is TGTGCCGCGAGGTTAGGGGGTTCAAGGTCTGAAGCTTTCTTT. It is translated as CAARLGGSRSEAFF.

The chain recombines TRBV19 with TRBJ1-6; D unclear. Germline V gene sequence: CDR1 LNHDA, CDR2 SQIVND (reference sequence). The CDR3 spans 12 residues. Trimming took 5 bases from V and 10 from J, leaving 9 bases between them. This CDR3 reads CASSHRESPLHF. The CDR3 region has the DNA TGTGCCAGTAGTCACAGAGAGTCACCCCTCCACTTT. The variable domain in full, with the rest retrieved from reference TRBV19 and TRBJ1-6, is DGGITQSPKYLFRKEGQNVTLSCEQNLNHDAMYWYRQDPGQGLRLIYYSQIVNDFQKGDIAEGYSVSREKKESFPLTVTSAQKNPTAFYLCASSHRESPLHFGNGTRLTVT.